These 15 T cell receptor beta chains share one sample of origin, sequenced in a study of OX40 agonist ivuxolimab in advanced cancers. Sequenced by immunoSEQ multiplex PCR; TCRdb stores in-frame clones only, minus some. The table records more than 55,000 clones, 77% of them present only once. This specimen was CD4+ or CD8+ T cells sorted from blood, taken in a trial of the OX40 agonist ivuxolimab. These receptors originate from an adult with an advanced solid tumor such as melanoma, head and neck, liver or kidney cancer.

This CDR3 is CASSSDRAGANVLTF. DNA of the CDR3: TGTGCCAGCAGCTCGGACAGGGCTGGGGCCAACGTCCTGACTTTC. The gene calls are TRBV7-8 and TRBJ2-6; TRBD1 matches 8 bases. Germline loops: CDR1 SGHVS, CDR2 FQNEAQ. V lost 4 bases, J lost 2 bases, and 1 base stayed unmatched. The CDR3 runs 15 residues.

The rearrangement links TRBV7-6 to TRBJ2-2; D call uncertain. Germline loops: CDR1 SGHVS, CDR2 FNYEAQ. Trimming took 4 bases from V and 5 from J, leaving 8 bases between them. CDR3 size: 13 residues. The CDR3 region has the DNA TGTGCCAGCAGCTCCGACTGGACCGGGGAGCTGTTTTTT. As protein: CASSSDWTGELFF.

The CDR3 protein is CASSPQTGLAGVNYEQYF. The CDR3 nucleotides read TGTGCCAGCTCACCACAGACGGGACTAGCGGGAGTTAACTACGAGCAGTACTTC. V gene TRBV18 combines with J gene TRBJ2-7; TRBD2 matches 14 bases. This CDR3 is built from 18 residues. V dropped 1 base and J dropped 3; count of bases not matched to a gene: 8. Germline V gene sequence: CDR1 KGHSH, CDR2 LQKENI.

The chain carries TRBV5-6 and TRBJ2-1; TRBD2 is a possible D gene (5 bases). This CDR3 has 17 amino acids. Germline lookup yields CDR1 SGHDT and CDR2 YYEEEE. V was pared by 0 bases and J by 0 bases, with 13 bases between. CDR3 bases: TGTGCCAGCAGCTTGGTTGGACTGCCAAGCTCCTACAATGAGCAGTTCTTC. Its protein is CASSLVGLPSSYNEQFF.

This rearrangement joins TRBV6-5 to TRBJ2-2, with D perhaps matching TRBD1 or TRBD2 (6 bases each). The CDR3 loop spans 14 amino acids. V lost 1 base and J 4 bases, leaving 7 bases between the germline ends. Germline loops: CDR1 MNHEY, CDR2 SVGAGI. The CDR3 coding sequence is TGTGCCAGCAGTTACTGGGGGGCCACCGGGGAGCTGTTTTTT. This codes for CASSYWGATGELFF.

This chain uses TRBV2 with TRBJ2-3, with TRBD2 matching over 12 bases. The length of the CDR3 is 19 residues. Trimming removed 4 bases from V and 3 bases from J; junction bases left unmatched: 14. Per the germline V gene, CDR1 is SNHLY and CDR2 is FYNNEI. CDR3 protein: CASSGMRPSGGARTDTQYF. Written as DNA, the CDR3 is TGTGCCAGCAGTGGAATGAGGCCTAGCGGGGGGGCGCGGACAGATACGCAGTATTTT.

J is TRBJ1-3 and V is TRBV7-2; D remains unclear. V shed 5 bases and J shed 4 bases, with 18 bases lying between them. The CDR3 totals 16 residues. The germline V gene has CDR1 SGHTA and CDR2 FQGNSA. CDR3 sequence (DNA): TGTGCCAGCAGCCCAGAGGCCAGTCTATCCGGAAACACCATATATTTT. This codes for CASSPEASLSGNTIYF.

The CDR3 protein is CAWSPPGLASSTDTQYF. CDR3 sequence (DNA): TGTGCCTGGAGTCCCCCCGGACTAGCGTCTAGCACAGATACGCAGTATTTT. The chain combines TRBV30 with TRBJ2-3; 9 bases are shared with TRBD2. The CDR3 covers 17 residues. In germline, CDR1 is GTSNPN, CDR2 SVGIG (reference sequence). V lost 2 bases and J lost 0; bases outside the gene matches: 9.

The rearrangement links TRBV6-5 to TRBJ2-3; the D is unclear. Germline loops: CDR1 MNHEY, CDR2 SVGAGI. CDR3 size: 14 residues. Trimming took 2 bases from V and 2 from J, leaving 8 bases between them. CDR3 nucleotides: TGTGCCAGCAGTTACCAGACCTACACAGATACGCAGTATTTT. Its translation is CASSYQTYTDTQYF.

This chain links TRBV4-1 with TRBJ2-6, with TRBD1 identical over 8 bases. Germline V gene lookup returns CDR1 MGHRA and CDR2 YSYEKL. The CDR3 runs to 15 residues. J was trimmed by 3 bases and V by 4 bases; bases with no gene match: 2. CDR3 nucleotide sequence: TGCGCCAGCAGCCTGACAGGGGATGGGGCCAACGTCCTGACTTTC. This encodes CASSLTGDGANVLTF.

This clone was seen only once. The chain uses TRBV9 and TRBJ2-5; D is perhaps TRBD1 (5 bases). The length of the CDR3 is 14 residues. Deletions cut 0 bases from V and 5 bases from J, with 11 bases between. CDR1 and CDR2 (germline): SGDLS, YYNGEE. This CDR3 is CASSVGGMGETQYF. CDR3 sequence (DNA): TGTGCCAGCAGCGTAGGGGGCATGGGGGAGACCCAGTACTTC.

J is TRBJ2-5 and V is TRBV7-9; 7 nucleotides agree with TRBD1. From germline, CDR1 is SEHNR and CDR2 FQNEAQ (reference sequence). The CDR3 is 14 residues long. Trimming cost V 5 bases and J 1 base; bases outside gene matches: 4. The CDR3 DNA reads TGTGCCAGCAGCCCGACAGGGCTCCAAGAGACCCAGTACTTC. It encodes CASSPTGLQETQYF.

This CDR3 reads CASSFSGPSTDTQYF. The DNA of the CDR3 is TGCGCCAGCAGCTTTAGCGGGCCCAGCACAGATACGCAGTATTTT. The J gene is TRBJ2-3, the V gene TRBV5-1; 7 nucleotides line up with TRBD2. Germline V gene lookup returns CDR1 SGHRS and CDR2 YFSETQ. The CDR3 is made up of 15 amino acids. V lost 2 bases to trimming and J lost 0 bases; unmatched junction nucleotides: 3.

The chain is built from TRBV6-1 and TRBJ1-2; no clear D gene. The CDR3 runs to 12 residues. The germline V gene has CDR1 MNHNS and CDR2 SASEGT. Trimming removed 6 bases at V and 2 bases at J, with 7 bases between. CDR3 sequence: CASSLINYGYTF. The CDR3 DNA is TGTGCCAGCAGCCTGATAAACTATGGCTACACCTTC.

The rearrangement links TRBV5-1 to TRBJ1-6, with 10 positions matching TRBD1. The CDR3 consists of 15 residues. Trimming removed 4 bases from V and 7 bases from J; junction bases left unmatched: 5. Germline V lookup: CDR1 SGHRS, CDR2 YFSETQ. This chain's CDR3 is CASSIRDRGNSPLHF. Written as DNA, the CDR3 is TGCGCCAGCAGCATCCGGGACAGGGGAAATTCACCCCTCCACTTT. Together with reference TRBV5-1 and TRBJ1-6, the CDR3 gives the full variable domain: KAGVTQTPRYLIKTRGQQVTLSCSPISGHRSVSWYQQTPGQGLQFLFEYFSETQRNKGNFPGRFSGRQFSNSRSEMNVSTLELGDSALYLCASSIRDRGNSPLHFGNGTRLTVT.